This T cell receptor beta chain is from a study of human T cells and chemical hapten exposure. Broader study findings: With patch test score, the counts of PT1 expanded TCRs showed a positive correlation.

TCRdb re-called the RACE reads through MiXCR, storing one row per CDR3 protein. The sample includes approximately 110,000 distinct CDR3 sequences, 9% to 9.5% of them seen just once. V was pared by 3 bases and J by 1 base, with 9 bases between. The germline gives CDR1 KGHSH, CDR2 LQKENI. This CDR3 spans 14 amino acids. Specified time point: patch test 2, 6 weeks after DPC sensitization. Treatment here: therapeutic diphenylcyclopropenone sensitization with weekly scalp DPC. The sample holds many counts of this clonotype. Antigen: not known. The input for sequencing was whole blood, taken in connection with sensitization to the hapten diphenylcyclopropenone (DPC). The chain joins TRBV18 to TRBJ1-2; D is unresolved. The receptor comes from a woman aged 40 to 50 with alopecia areata. Some clones in this sample may be carry-over from other donors' samples. The CDR3 bases are TGTGCCAGCTCACCCCCATCGAATAACTATGGCTACACCTTC. Protein: CASSPPSNNYGYTF.